This T cell receptor beta chain stems from a study of T cell changes during pregnancy in multiple sclerosis. The repertoire was sequenced with immunoSEQ multiplex PCR; TCRdb's copy has only in-frame clones and lacks some. The repertoire consists of some 70,000 clones, with 90% to 95% occurring once and the leading ten covering 0.29%. CDR3 length: 15 amino acids. J lost 7 bases, V lost 3 bases, and 12 bases had no gene match. Germline V gene data show CDR1 as GTSNPN and CDR2 as SVGIG (reference sequence). The sequence was collected from a female donor in good health, enrolled as a control in a pregnancy study. This chain joins TRBV30 and TRBJ2-7; 10 bases agree with TRBD2. The specimen was CD4+ T cells from peripheral blood mononuclear cells, collected in the third trimester of pregnancy. Written as DNA, the CDR3 is TGTGCCTGGAGCAGCGCAGCGGGGGGGCCGGGAGAGCAGTACTTC. Its protein is CAWSSAAGGPGEQYF.